These T cell receptor beta chains were read from a single sample in a study of regulatory T cells in long-lasting Graves disease. TCRdb used MiXCR to reprocess the multiplex PCR reads, holding one entry per CDR3 protein. This table holds around 480,000 distinct CDR3 sequences, about 15% found once. The sample also formed part of further work on T cells in Graves' hyperthyroidism and ophthalmopathy.

Sequenced material: peripheral blood mononuclear cells (PBMCs), taken at new diagnosis, from a patient treated with antithyroid drugs. Receptors were obtained from a woman aged 40 to 65 with Graves disease. The CDR3 runs from the conserved cysteine through the conserved F or W. D genes are given only for firm matches. Clone size is stated in some rows and not others, as once, few, many or a class when expanded.

TRBJ2-7	TRBV7-2	NA	NA	CASSPRSRGFYEQYF	TGTGCCAGCAGCCCAAGGAGCAGGGGCTTTTACGAGCAGTACTTC
TRBJ2-7	TRBV7-9	NA	NA	CASSLDGGSYEQYF	TGTGCCAGCAGCTTAGACGGGGGCTCCTACGAGCAGTACTTC
TRBJ1-1	TRBV7-9	many	NA	CASTVGGWDTEAFF	TGTGCCAGCACCGTAGGGGGTTGGGACACTGAAGCTTTCTTT
TRBJ1-2	TRBV12-3/TRBV12-4	many	TRBD1	CASSPGTGRHGYTF	TGTGCCAGCAGTCCCGGGACAGGGCGGCATGGCTACACCTTC
TRBJ1-1	TRBV18	many	NA	CASSPSGPLNTEAFF	TGTGCCAGCTCACCGTCCGGTCCCCTGAACACTGAAGCTTTCTTT
TRBJ2-5	TRBV3-1	many	NA	CASRPTFQETQYF	TGTGCCAGCAGACCCACATTCCAAGAGACCCAGTACTTC
TRBJ1-2	TRBV19	once	NA	CASNIAGTPNANYGYTF	TGTGCCAGTAACATCGCCGGGACACCGAATGCTAACTATGGCTACACCTTC
TRBJ2-7	TRBV29-1	NA	TRBD1	CSVSDRERTYEQYF	TGCAGCGTTTCTGACAGGGAGAGGACCTACGAGCAGTACTTC
TRBJ2-3	TRBV10-2	NA	TRBD2	CASTGTSGDAGDWRIRLTDTQYF	TGCGCCAGCACTGGGACTAGCGGGGACGCCGGCGATTGGAGGATAAGACTCACAGATACGCAGTATTTT
TRBJ2-7	TRBV7-9	many	TRBD2	CASSRAGPYEQYF	TGTGCCAGCAGTCGAGCGGGACCCTACGAGCAGTACTTC
TRBJ2-2	TRBV7-6	NA	NA	CASSPWRQLNTGELFF	TGTGCCAGCAGCCCCTGGAGACAGCTAAACACCGGGGAGCTGTTTTTT
TRBJ1-5	TRBV6-1	many	NA	CASRRGEVWQPQHF	TGTGCCAGCCGGCGGGGGGAGGTTTGGCAGCCCCAGCATTTT
TRBJ1-4	TRBV28	NA	NA	CASGPVGGRREKLFF	TGTGCCAGCGGTCCCGTGGGGGGACGGCGAGAAAAACTGTTTTTT
TRBJ1-4	TRBV11-2	many	NA	CASSLEVRVEEKLFF	TGTGCCAGCAGCTTAGAAGTCCGGGTGGAGGAAAAACTGTTTTTT
TRBJ2-3	TRBV10-3	NA	TRBD2	CATSGGTTDTQYF	TGTGCGACTAGCGGGGGCACCACAGATACGCAGTATTTT
TRBJ2-3	TRBV6-1	many	NA	CASSDPGGQADTQYF	TGTGCCAGCAGTGATCCGGGTGGGCAGGCAGATACGCAGTATTTT
TRBJ2-2	TRBV3-1	NA	NA	CASNLRGASTGELFF	TGTGCCAGCAACCTCCGGGGGGCGAGCACCGGGGAGCTGTTTTTT
TRBJ1-5	TRBV18	once	NA	CASSPNKGQGNQPQHF	TGTGCCAGCTCACCAAACAAGGGGCAAGGCAATCAGCCCCAGCATTTT
TRBJ1-5	TRBV20-1	NA	NA	CSARFGVDQPQHF	TGCAGTGCTAGATTCGGGGTTGATCAGCCCCAGCATTTT
TRBJ2-5	TRBV9	many	TRBD2	CASSVGLAGAETQYF	TGTGCCAGCAGCGTAGGACTAGCGGGGGCAGAGACCCAGTACTTC
TRBJ2-7	TRBV11-2	many	NA	CASSLSEYEQYF	TGTGCCAGCAGCTTATCCGAGTACGAGCAGTACTTC
TRBJ1-2	TRBV11-2	many	NA	CASSSSDYGYTF	TGTGCCAGCAGCTCCAGCGACTATGGCTACACCTTC
TRBJ2-3	TRBV11-2	many	NA	CASSLVTDTQYF	TGTGCCAGCAGCTTAGTGACGGATACGCAGTATTTT
TRBJ1-1	TRBV6-1	many	NA	CASRGGPEAFF	TGTGCCAGCAGAGGTGGGCCCGAAGCTTTCTTT
TRBJ2-1	TRBV18	NA	NA	CASSPPRTSPPYNEQFF	TGTGCCAGCTCACCACCGCGGACCTCCCCACCCTACAATGAGCAGTTCTTC
TRBJ2-1	TRBV10-3	NA	NA	CAITGVGEVGEQFF	TGTGCCATCACGGGAGTTGGGGAGGTGGGTGAGCAGTTCTTC
TRBJ1-1	TRBV3-1	many	NA	CASSPTQDTEAFF	TGTGCCAGCAGCCCTACACAGGACACTGAAGCTTTCTTT
TRBJ1-1	TRBV29-1	few	NA	CSVVGQGAHEAFF	TGCAGCGTTGTAGGCCAGGGTGCTCATGAAGCTTTCTTT
TRBJ1-5	TRBV6-2/TRBV6-3	once	TRBD1	CASRPGQGVGNQPQHF	TGTGCCAGCAGGCCGGGACAGGGGGTCGGCAATCAGCCCCAGCATTTT
TRBJ2-1	TRBV7-9	many	TRBD1	CASSLTGSGNEQFF	TGTGCCAGCAGCCTGACAGGGAGCGGCAATGAGCAGTTCTTC
TRBJ1-4	TRBV9	many	TRBD1	CASSGQGRGNEKLFF	TGTGCCAGCAGCGGACAGGGGCGGGGTAATGAAAAACTGTTTTTT
TRBJ1-2	TRBV6-1	many	TRBD1	CASRPGTASSYGYTF	TGTGCCAGCAGACCGGGGACAGCGTCTAGCTATGGCTACACCTTC
TRBJ1-1	TRBV3-1	many	NA	CASSRVRMNTEAFF	TGTGCCAGCAGCCGAGTTAGGATGAACACTGAAGCTTTCTTT
TRBJ2-3	TRBV20-1	many	NA	CSARDKGKDTQYF	TGCAGTGCTAGAGACAAGGGTAAAGATACGCAGTATTTT
TRBJ1-5	TRBV20-1	many	NA	CSARPGDTSSNQPQHF	TGCAGTGCTCGCCCTGGGGACACATCTAGCAATCAGCCCCAGCATTTT
TRBJ2-7	TRBV11-2	few	NA	CASSLEAKTSYEQYF	TGTGCCAGCAGCTTAGAAGCGAAAACTTCCTACGAGCAGTACTTC
TRBJ1-6	TRBV20-1	few	TRBD1	CSGRGQGRSPLHF	TGCAGTGGTAGAGGACAGGGAAGATCACCCCTCCACTTT
TRBJ1-5	TRBV6-1	many	NA	CASSQSTGYSNQPQHF	TGTGCCAGCAGCCAATCGACAGGTTATAGCAATCAGCCCCAGCATTTT
TRBJ2-5	TRBV29-1	many	TRBD2	CSVDDIAGGKQETQYF	TGCAGCGTCGATGATATAGCGGGGGGAAAGCAAGAGACCCAGTACTTC
TRBJ2-7	TRBV20-1	NA	TRBD1	CSARTGGILLEQYF	TGCAGTGCTAGGACAGGGGGAATACTACTCGAGCAGTACTTC